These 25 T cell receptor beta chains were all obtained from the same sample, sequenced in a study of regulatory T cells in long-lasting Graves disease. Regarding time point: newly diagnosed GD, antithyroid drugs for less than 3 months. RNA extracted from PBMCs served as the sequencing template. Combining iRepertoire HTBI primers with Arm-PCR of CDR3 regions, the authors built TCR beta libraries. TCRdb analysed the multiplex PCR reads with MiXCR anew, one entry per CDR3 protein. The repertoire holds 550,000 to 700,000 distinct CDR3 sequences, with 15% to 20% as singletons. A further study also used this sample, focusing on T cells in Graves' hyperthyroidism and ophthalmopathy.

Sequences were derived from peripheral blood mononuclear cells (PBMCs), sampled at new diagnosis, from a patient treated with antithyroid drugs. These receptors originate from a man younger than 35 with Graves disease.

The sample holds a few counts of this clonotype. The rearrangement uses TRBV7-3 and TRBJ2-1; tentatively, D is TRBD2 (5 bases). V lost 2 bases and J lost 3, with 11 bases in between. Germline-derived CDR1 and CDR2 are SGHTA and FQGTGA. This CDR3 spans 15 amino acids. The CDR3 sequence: CASSLQGLNYNEQFF. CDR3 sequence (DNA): TGTGCCAGCAGCTTACAAGGACTCAACTACAATGAGCAGTTCTTC.

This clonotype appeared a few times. CDR3 sequence (DNA): TGCAGTGCAAGGGATACAAACATTCAGTACTTC. As protein: CSARDTNIQYF. The genes are TRBV20-1 and TRBJ2-4; D gene unclear. The V gene's germline CDR1 is DFQATT and CDR2 SNEGSKA (reference sequence). This CDR3 has 11 amino acids. Deletions cut 6 bases from V and 6 bases from J, with 9 bases between.

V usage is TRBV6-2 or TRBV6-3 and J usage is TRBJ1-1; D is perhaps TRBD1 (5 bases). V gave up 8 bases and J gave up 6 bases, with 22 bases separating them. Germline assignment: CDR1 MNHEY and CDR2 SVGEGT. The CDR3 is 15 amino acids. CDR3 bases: TGTGCCAGCTGGGGTATTCAGGGAATCCTCCCTGAAGCTTTCTTT. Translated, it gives CASWGIQGILPEAFF.

The CDR3 DNA follows: TGTGCCAGCAGTTTAGCTTTTCAGGGGCCTAATGAAAAACTGTTTTTT. Translated, it gives CASSLAFQGPNEKLFF. The rearrangement joins TRBV12-3 or TRBV12-4 to TRBJ1-4, with a weak D call TRBD1 (6 bases). This CDR3 is built from 16 residues. V shed 0 bases and J shed 3 bases, with 11 bases lying between them.

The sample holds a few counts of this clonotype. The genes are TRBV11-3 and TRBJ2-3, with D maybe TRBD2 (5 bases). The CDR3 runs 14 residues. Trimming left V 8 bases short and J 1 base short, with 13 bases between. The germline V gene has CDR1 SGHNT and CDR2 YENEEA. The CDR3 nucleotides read TGTGCCAGCCACTTACGAGCGGGCACAGATACGCAGTATTTT. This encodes CASHLRAGTDTQYF.

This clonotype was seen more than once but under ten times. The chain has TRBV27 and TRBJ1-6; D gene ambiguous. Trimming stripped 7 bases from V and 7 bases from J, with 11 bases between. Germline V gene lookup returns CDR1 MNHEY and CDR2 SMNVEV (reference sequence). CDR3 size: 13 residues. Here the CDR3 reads CASTRGANSPLHF. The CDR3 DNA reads TGTGCCAGCACCCGGGGAGCAAATTCACCCCTCCACTTT.

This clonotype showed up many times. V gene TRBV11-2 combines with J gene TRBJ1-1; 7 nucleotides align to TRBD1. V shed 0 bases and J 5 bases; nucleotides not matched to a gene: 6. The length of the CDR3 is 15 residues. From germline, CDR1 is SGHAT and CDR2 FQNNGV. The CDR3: CASSLEAGGRTEAFF. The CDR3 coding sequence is TGTGCCAGCAGCTTAGAGGCAGGGGGTAGGACTGAAGCTTTCTTT. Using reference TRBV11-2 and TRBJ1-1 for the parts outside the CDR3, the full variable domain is EAGVAQSPRYKIIEKRQSVAFWCNPISGHATLYWYQQILGQGPKLLIQFQNNGVVDDSQLPKDRFSAERLKGVDSTLKIQPAKLEDSAVYLCASSLEAGGRTEAFFGQGTRLTVV.

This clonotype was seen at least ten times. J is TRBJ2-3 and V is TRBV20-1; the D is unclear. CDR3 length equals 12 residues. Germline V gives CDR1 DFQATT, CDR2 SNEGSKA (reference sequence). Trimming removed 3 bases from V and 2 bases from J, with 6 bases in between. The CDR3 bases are TGCAGTGCTAGGAGTGACACAGATACGCAGTATTTT. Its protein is CSARSDTDTQYF.

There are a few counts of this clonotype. The CDR3 DNA is TGTGCCAGCAGCCAAGAAAGCCTCGGACTAGCGGGAGGGCCGGCGAACACCGGGGAGCTGTTTTTT. The encoded protein is CASSQESLGLAGGPANTGELFF. The chain carries TRBV3-1 and TRBJ2-2; 15 nucleotides align to TRBD2. This CDR3 comprises 22 residues. Looked up from germline, CDR1 is LGHDT and CDR2 is YNNKEL (reference sequence). V lost 0 bases, J lost 0 bases, and 11 bases stayed unmatched.

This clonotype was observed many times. The CDR3 bases are TGTGCCAGCAGTTACTTCAGGGGGAGCACAGATACGCAGTATTTT. Its protein is CASSYFRGSTDTQYF. The genes are TRBV6-5 and TRBJ2-3; 7 bases fit TRBD1. This CDR3 comprises 15 residues. J gave up 0 bases and V 1 base, and 1 base lay outside the gene matches. Germline V gene lookup returns CDR1 MNHEY and CDR2 SVGAGI.

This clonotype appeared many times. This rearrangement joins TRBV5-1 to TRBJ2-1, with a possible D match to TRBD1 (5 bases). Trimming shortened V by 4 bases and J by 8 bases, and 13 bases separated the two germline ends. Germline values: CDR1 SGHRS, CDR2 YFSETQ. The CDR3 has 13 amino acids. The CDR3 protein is CASSERGLDEQFF. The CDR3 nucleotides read TGCGCCAGCAGCGAAAGGGGTTTGGATGAGCAGTTCTTC. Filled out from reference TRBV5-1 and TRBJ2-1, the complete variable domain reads KAGVTQTPRYLIKTRGQQVTLSCSPISGHRSVSWYQQTPGQGLQFLFEYFSETQRNKGNFPGRFSGRQFSNSRSEMNVSTLELGDSALYLCASSERGLDEQFFGPGTRLTVL.

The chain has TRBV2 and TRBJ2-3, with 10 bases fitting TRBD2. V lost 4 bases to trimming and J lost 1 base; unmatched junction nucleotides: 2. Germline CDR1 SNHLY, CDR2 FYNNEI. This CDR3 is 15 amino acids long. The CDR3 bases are TGTGCCAGCAGTGTTGGACTAGCGGGCACAGATACGCAGTATTTT. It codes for CASSVGLAGTDTQYF.

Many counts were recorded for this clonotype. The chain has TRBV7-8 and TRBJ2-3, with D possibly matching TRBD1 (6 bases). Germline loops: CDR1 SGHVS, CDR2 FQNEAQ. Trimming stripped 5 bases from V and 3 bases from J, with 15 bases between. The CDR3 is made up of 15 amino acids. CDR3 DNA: TGTGCCAGCAGCCCCTACAGGGAGAGTACAGATACGCAGTATTTT. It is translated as CASSPYRESTDTQYF.

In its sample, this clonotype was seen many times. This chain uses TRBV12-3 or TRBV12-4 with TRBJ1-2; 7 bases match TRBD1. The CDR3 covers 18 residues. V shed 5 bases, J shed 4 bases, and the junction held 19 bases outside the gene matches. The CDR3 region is CASSPLAIRTGSIYGYTF. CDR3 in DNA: TGTGCCAGCAGTCCCCTTGCTATTAGGACAGGCTCCATCTATGGCTACACCTTC.

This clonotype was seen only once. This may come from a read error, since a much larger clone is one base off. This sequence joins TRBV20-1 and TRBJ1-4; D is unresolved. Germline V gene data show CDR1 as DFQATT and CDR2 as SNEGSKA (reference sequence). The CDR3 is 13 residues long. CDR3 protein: CSASHSNSEKLSF. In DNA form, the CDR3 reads TGCAGTGCTTCCCATTCGAACTCTGAAAAACTGTCTTTT.

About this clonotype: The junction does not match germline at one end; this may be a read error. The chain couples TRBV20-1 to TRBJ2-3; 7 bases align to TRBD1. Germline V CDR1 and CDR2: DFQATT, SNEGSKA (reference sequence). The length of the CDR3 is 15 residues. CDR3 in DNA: TGCAGTGCTCGAGACCGGGACAGAGACACAGATACGCAGTATTTT. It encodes CSARDRDRDTDTQYF.

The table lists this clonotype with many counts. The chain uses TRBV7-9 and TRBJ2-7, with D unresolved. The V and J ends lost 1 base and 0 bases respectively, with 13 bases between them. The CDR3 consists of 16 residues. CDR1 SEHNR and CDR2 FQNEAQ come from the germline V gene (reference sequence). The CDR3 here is CASSLDGIGRSYEQYF. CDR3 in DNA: TGTGCCAGCAGCTTAGATGGGATAGGACGCTCCTACGAGCAGTACTTC.

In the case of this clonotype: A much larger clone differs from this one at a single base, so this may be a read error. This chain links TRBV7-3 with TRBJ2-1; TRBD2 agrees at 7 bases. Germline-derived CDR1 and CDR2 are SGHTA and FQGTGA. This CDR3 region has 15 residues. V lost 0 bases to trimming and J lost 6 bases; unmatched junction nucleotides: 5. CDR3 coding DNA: TGTGCCAGCAGCTTAACACTGGGGAGGGTCAATGAGCAGTTCTTC. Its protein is CASSLTLGRVNEQFF.

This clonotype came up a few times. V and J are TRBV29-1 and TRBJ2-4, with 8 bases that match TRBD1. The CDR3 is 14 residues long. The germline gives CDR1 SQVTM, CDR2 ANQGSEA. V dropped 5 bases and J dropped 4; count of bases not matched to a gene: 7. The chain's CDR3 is CSVRQGQAKNIQYF. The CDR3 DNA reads TGCAGCGTTAGACAGGGACAGGCGAAAAACATTCAGTACTTC.

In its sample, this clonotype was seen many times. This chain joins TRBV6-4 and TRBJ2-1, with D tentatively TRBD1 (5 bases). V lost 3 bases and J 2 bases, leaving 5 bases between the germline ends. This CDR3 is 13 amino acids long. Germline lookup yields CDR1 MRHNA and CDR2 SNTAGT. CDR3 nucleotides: TGTGCCAGCAGTGAGGACACCTACAATGAGCAGTTCTTC. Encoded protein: CASSEDTYNEQFF.

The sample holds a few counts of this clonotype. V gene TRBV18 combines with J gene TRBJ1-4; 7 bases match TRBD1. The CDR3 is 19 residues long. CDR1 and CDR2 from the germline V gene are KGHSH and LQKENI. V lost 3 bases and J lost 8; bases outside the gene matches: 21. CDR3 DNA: TGTGCCAGCTCACCGGCGTTGCGACAGGGCCCTTTGGTTTGGGAAAAACTGTTTTTT. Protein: CASSPALRQGPLVWEKLFF.

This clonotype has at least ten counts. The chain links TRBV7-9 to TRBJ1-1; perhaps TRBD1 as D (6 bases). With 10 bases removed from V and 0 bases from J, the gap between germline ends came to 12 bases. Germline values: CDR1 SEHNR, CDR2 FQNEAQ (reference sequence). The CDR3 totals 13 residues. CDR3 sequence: CAIPGDMNTEAFF. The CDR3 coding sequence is TGTGCCATTCCGGGGGACATGAACACTGAAGCTTTCTTT. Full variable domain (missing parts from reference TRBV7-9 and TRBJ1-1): DTGVSQNPRHKITKRGQNVTFRCDPISEHNRLYWYRQTLGQGPEFLTYFQNEAQLEKSRLLSDRFSAERPKGSFSTLEIQRTEQGDSAMYLCAIPGDMNTEAFFGQGTRLTVV.

CDR3 sequence: CASSLGTGGATGELFF. The CDR3 coding sequence is TGTGCCAGCAGCTTAGGAACAGGGGGTGCCACCGGGGAGCTGTTTTTT. J is TRBJ2-2 and V is TRBV7-3; 8 positions match TRBD1. The CDR3 is 16 amino acids. The trim removed 2 bases at V and 4 bases at J, leaving 6 bases unmatched. Per germline, CDR1 SGHTA and CDR2 FQGTGA.

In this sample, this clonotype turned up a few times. DNA for the CDR3: TGTGCCAGCAGCTTAGGCGCGATCGGATACAATGAGCAGTTCTTC. Translated: CASSLGAIGYNEQFF. The rearrangement uses TRBV7-9 and TRBJ2-1; unclear D gene. V lost 1 base, J lost 4 bases, and 11 bases lay in between. The CDR3 is 15 amino acids. The germline V gene has CDR1 SEHNR and CDR2 FQNEAQ (reference sequence). The full variable domain, rest sourced from reference TRBV7-9 and TRBJ2-1, is DTGVSQNPRHKITKRGQNVTFRCDPISEHNRLYWYRQTLGQGPEFLTYFQNEAQLEKSRLLSDRFSAERPKGSFSTLEIQRTEQGDSAMYLCASSLGAIGYNEQFFGPGTRLTVL.

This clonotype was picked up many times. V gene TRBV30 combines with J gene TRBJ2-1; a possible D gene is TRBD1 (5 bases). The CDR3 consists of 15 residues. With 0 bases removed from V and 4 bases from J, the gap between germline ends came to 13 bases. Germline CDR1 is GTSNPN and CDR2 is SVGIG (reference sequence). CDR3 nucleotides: TGTGCCTGGAGTGTGGAAGGGGCGCGGTACAATGAGCAGTTCTTC. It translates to CAWSVEGARYNEQFF.